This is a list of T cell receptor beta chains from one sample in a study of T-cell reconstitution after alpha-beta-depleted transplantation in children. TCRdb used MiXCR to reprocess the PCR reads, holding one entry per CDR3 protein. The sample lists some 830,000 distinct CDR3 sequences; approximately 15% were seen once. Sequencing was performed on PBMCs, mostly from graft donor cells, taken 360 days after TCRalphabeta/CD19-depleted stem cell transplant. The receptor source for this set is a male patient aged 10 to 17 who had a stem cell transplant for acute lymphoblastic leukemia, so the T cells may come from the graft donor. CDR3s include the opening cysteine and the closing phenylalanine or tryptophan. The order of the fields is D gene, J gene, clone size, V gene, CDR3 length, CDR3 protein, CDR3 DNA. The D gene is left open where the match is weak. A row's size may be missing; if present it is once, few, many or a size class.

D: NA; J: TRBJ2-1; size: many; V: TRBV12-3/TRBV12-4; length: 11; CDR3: CASSLASEQFF; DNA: TGTGCCAGCAGTCTAGCATCTGAGCAGTTCTTC
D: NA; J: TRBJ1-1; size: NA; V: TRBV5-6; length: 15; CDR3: CASSLQRNLNTEAFF; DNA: TGTGCCAGCAGCTTGCAACGGAACCTGAACACTGAAGCTTTCTTT
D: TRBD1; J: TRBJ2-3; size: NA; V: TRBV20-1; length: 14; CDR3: CSALQGADTDTQYF; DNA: TGCAGTGCTCTCCAGGGGGCAGACACAGATACGCAGTATTTT
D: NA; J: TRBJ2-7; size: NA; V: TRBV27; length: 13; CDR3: CASTGLLSYEQYF; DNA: TGTGCCAGCACAGGGCTCCTCTCCTACGAGCAGTACTTC
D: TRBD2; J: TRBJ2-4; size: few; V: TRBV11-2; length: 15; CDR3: CASSLGTSVKNIQYF; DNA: TGTGCCAGCAGCTTGGGGACTAGCGTAAAAAACATTCAGTACTTC
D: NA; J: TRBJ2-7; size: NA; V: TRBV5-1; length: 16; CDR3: CASSSRTVRKYYEQYF; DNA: TGCGCCAGCAGCTCCCGGACGGTGCGGAAATACTACGAGCAGTACTTC
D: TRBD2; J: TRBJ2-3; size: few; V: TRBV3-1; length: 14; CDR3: CAAGGRRRTDTQYF; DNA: TGTGCCGCGGGAGGGAGGAGGAGAACAGATACGCAGTATTTT
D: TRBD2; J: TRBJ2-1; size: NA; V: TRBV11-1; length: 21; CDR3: CASSLFGGLAGGPQGYNEQFF; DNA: TGTGCCAGCAGCTTATTCGGTGGACTAGCGGGAGGGCCTCAAGGTTACAATGAGCAGTTCTTC
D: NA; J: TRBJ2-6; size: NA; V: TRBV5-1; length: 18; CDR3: CASSLVGGGSSGANVLTF; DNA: TGCGCCAGCAGCTTGGTTGGAGGGGGTAGCTCTGGGGCCAACGTCCTGACTTTC
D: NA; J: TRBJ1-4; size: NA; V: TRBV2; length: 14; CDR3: CASSEQGVNEKLFF; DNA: TGTGCCAGCAGTGAACAGGGCGTTAATGAAAAACTGTTTTTT
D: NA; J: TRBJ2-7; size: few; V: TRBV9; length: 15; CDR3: CASSRGTLIDYEQYF; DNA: TGTGCCAGCAGCAGGGGGACCTTGATCGACTACGAGCAGTACTTC
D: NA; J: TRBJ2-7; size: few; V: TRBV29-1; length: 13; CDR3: CSVEEGAFHEQYF; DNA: TGCAGCGTTGAGGAGGGGGCGTTCCACGAGCAGTACTTC
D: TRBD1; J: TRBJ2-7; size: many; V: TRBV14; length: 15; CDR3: CASSSTGVGFYEQYF; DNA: TGTGCCAGCAGCTCGACAGGGGTCGGATTCTACGAGCAGTACTTC
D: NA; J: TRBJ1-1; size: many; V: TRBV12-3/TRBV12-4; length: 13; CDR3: CASSLGEGLEAFF; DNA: TGTGCCAGCAGTTTAGGGGAGGGTCTAGAAGCTTTCTTT
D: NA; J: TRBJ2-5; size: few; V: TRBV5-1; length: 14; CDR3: CASSLVGFGETQYF; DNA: TGCGCCAGCAGCTTGGTGGGATTCGGTGAGACCCAGTACTTC
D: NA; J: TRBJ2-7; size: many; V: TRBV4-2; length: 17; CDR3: CASSQDERAGTPYEQYF; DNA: TGTGCCAGCAGCCAAGATGAAAGGGCAGGGACTCCCTACGAGCAGTACTTC
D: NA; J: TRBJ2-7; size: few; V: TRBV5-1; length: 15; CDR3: CASSGARGALYEQYF; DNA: TGCGCCAGCAGCGGGGCGAGGGGCGCCTTGTACGAGCAGTACTTC
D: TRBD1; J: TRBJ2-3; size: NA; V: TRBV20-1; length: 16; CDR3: CSAPGTGTMITDTQYF; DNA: TGCAGTGCTCCCGGGACAGGGACTATGATCACAGATACGCAGTATTTT
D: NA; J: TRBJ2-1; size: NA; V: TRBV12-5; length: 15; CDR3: CASAPPGARDNEQFF; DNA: TGTGCTAGTGCCCCCCCAGGGGCGAGGGACAATGAGCAGTTCTTC
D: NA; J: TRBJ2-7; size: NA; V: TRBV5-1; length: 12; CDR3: CASSYGLFEQYF; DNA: TGCGCCAGCAGCTACGGACTGTTCGAGCAGTACTTC
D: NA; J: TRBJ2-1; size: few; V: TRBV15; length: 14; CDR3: CATSRRTMAYEQFF; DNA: TGTGCCACCAGCAGAAGAACTATGGCGTATGAGCAGTTCTTC
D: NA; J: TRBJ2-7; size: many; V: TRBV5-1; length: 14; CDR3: CASSLGLDVDEQYF; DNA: TGCGCCAGCAGCTTGGGCCTAGATGTCGACGAGCAGTACTTC
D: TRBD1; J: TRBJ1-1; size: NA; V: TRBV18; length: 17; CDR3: CASSPIQGAFMNTEAFF; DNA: TGTGCCAGCTCACCAATTCAGGGGGCATTTATGAACACTGAAGCTTTCTTT
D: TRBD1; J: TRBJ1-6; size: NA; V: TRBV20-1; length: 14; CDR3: CSARRGTGNSPLHF; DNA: TGCAGTGCTAGGAGGGGGACAGGGAATTCACCCCTCCACTTT
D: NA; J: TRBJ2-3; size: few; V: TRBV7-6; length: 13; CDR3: CASSAGITDTQYF; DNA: TGTGCCAGCAGCGCAGGAATAACAGATACGCAGTATTTT
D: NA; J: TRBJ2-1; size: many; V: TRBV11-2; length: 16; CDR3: CASSLAPDSLFGRQFF; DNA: TGTGCCAGCAGCTTAGCACCGGACTCCCTATTCGGTAGGCAGTTCTTC
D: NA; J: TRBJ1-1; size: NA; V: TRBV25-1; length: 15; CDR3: CASSGRDLRSTEAFF; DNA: TGTGCCAGCAGTGGCCGGGACCTCCGGTCCACTGAAGCTTTCTTT
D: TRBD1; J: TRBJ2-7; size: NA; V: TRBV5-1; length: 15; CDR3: CASSLLGGLSYEQYF; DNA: TGCGCCAGCAGCCTTCTAGGGGGCCTCTCCTACGAGCAGTACTTC
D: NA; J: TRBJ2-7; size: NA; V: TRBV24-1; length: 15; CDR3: CATSEYSGDLDEQYF; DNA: TGTGCCACCAGTGAGTACTCAGGGGATCTCGACGAGCAGTACTTC
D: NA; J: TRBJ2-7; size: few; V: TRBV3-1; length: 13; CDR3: CASSQSTIYEQYF; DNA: TGTGCCAGCAGCCAAAGCACCATCTACGAGCAGTACTTC
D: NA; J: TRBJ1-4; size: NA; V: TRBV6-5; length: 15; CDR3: CASSYSAGAHEKLFF; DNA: TGTGCCAGCAGTTACTCTGCGGGGGCCCATGAAAAACTGTTTTTT
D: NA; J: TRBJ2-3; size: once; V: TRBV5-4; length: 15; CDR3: CASGPGLAGEDTQYF; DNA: TGTGCCAGCGGCCCTGGACTCGCGGGCGAAGATACGCAGTATTTT
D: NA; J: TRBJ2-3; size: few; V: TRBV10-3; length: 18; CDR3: CAISDPPGSPRGEDTQYF; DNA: TGTGCCATCAGTGATCCCCCGGGTAGCCCAAGGGGGGAAGATACGCAGTATTTT
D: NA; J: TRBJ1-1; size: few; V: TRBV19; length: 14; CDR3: CASSIGGGSTEAFF; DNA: TGTGCCAGTAGTATAGGAGGAGGGAGTACTGAAGCTTTCTTT